This T cell receptor (beta chain) was sequenced in a study of human T cells and chemical hapten exposure. TCRdb fed the RACE reads into MiXCR, producing one record per CDR3 protein. Found here are approximately 84,000 distinct CDR3 sequences, around 10% of them singletons; the top ten hold around 1.6%. This clonotype was seen ten or more times. The antigen is not known. This sample's time point: patch test 2, 6 weeks after DPC sensitization. Regarding treatment: therapeutic diphenylcyclopropenone sensitization with weekly scalp DPC. There are 14 residues in the CDR3. The germline V and J ends were trimmed by 5 bases and 4 bases, with 12 bases remaining between them. Germline CDR1 reads MDHEN; CDR2 reads SYDVKM. Study-level findings and limits: Positively correlated with patch test score were the counts of PT1 expanded TCRs.

The chain uses TRBV28 and TRBJ2-1; D call uncertain. Here the sequenced sample was whole blood, taken in connection with sensitization to the hapten diphenylcyclopropenone (DPC). The origin of this receptor is a man aged 18 to 29 with alopecia areata. Some clones in this sample may be carry-over from other donors' samples. The CDR3 DNA follows: TGTGCCAGCAGTATATCCCCGCTTTACAATGAGCAGTTCTTC. This encodes CASSISPLYNEQFF. Complete variable domain (other parts from reference TRBV28 and TRBJ2-1): DVKVTQSSRYLVKRTGEKVFLECVQDMDHENMFWYRQDPGLGLRLIYFSYDVKMKEKGDIPEGYSVSREKKERFSLILESASTNQTSMYLCASSISPLYNEQFFGPGTRLTVL.